This TCR beta chain appears in the sequencing data of a study of T-cell reconstitution after alpha-beta-depleted transplantation in children. A library of TCRbeta sequences, prepared with unique molecular identifiers, was generated. Via MiXCR, TCRdb re-called the PCR reads, giving one row per CDR3 protein. The table includes 200,000 to 300,000 distinct CDR3 sequences, 12% detected once. Between the trimmed V and J ends, which lost 6 bases and 4 bases, there was a span of 12 bases. This CDR3 spans 12 amino acids. The germline V gene encodes CDR1 DFQATT and CDR2 SNEGSKA (reference sequence). The sequenced sample was PBMCs from the stem cell graft donor, obtained from the stem cell graft. The source is a human donor who donated a stem cell graft to a child with acute lymphoblastic leukemia. V is TRBV20-1 and J is TRBJ2-5; possible D gene TRBD1, 6 bases. The CDR3 is CSAKQGSETQYF. CDR3 coding DNA: TGCAGTGCAAAACAGGGTTCAGAGACCCAGTACTTC.